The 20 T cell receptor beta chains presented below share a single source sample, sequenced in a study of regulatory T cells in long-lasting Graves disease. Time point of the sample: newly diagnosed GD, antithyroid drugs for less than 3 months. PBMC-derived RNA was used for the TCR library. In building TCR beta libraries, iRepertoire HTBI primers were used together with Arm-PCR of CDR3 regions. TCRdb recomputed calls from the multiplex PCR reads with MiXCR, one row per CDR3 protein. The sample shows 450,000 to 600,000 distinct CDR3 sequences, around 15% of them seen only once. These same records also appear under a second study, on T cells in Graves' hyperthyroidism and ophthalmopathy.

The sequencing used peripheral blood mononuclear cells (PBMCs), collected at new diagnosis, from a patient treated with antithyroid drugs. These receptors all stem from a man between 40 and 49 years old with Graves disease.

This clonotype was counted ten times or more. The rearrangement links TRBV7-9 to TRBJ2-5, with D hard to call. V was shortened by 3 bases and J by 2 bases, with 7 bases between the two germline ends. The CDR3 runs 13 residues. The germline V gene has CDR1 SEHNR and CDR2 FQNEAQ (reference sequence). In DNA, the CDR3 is TGTGCCAGCAGCTTCAGTCCGCAAGAGACCCAGTACTTC. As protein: CASSFSPQETQYF.

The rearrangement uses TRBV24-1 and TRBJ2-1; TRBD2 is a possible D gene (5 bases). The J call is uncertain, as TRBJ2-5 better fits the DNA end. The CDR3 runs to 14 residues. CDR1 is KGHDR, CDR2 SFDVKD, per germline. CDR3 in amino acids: CATSDRRTGETQYF. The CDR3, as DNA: TGTGCCACCAGTGATCGCCGGACGGGGGAGACCCAGTACTTC.

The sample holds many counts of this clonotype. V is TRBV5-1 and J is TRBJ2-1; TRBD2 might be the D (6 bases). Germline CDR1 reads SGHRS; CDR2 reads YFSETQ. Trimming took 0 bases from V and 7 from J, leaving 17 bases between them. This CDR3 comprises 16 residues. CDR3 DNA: TGCGCCAGCAGCTTGGGCCGGGGGACTGTAGGAAATGAGCAGTTCTTC. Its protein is CASSLGRGTVGNEQFF.

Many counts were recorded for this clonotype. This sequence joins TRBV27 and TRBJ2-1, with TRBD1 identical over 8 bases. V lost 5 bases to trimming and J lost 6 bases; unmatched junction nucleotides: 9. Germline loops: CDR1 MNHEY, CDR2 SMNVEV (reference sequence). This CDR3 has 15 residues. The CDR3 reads CASSPRTGRSNEQFF. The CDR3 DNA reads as TGTGCCAGCAGTCCAAGGACAGGGCGAAGCAATGAGCAGTTCTTC.

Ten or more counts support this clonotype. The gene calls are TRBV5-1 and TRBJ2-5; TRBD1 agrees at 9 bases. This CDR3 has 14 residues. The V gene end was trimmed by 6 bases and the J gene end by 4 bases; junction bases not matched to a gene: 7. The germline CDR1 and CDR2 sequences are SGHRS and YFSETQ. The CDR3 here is CASTRTGVPETQYF. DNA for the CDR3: TGCGCCAGCACGCGGACAGGGGTACCAGAGACCCAGTACTTC.

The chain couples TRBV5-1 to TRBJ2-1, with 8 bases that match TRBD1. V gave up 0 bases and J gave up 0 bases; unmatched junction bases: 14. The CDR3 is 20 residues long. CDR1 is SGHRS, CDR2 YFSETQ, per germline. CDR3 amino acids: CASSLEGRTGTWSSYNEQFF. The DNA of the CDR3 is TGCGCCAGCAGCTTGGAGGGGCGGACAGGGACGTGGAGCTCCTACAATGAGCAGTTCTTC.

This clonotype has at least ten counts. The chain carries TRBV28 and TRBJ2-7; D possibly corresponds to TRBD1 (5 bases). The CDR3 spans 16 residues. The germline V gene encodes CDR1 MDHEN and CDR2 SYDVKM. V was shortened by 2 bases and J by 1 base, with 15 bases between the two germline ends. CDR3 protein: CASSLRGRDSSYEQYF. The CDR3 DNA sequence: TGTGCCAGCAGTTTAAGGGGCAGGGATTCGTCCTACGAGCAGTACTTC.

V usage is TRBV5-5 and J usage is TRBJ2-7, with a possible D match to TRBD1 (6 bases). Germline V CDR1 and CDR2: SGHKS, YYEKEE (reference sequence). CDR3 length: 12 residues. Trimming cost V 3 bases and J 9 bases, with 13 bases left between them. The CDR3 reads CASSYSGTRQYF. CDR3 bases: TGTGCCAGCAGCTACTCCGGGACAAGGCAGTACTTC.

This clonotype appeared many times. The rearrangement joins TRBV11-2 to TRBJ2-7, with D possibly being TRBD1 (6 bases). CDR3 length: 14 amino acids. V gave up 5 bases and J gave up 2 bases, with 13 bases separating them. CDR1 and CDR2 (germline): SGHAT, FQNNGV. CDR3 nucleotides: TGTGCCAGCAGCAGAGGAACAGGGACCTACGAGCAGTACTTC. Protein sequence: CASSRGTGTYEQYF.

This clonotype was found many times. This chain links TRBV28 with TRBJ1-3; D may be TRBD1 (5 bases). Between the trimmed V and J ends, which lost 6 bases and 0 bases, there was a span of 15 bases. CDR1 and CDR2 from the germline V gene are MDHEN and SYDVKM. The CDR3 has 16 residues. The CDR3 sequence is CASSLGAAFSGNTIYF. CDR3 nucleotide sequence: TGTGCCAGCAGCCTAGGGGCGGCCTTCTCTGGAAACACCATATATTTT.

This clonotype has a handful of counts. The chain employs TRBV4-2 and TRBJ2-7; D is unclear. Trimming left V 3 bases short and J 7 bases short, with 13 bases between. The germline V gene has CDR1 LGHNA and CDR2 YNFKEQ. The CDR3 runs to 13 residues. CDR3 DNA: TGTGCCAGCAGCCAGGGAACCTCTTGGGAGCAGTACTTC. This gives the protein CASSQGTSWEQYF.

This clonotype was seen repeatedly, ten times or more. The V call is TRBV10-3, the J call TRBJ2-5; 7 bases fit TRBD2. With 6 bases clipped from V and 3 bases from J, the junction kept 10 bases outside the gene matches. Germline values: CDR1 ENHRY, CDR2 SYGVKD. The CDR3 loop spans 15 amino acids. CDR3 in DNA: TGTGCCATCAGGCCGGGGCTAGCGGTGGAAGAGACCCAGTACTTC. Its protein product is CAIRPGLAVEETQYF.

CDR3 in amino acids: CASKKGLSSYNEQFF. CDR3 nucleotides: TGTGCCAGCAAGAAGGGACTGAGCTCCTACAATGAGCAGTTCTTC. V is TRBV2 and J is TRBJ2-1; possibly TRBD2 for D (6 bases). Germline V lookup: CDR1 SNHLY, CDR2 FYNNEI. V was shortened by 7 bases and J by 0 bases, with 13 bases between the two germline ends. The CDR3 runs to 15 residues.

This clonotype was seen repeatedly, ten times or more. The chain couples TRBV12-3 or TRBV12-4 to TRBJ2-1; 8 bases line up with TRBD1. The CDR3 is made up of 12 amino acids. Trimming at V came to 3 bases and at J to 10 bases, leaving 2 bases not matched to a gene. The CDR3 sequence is CASSLTGAEQFF. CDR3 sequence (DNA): TGTGCCAGCAGTTTGACAGGGGCAGAGCAGTTCTTC.

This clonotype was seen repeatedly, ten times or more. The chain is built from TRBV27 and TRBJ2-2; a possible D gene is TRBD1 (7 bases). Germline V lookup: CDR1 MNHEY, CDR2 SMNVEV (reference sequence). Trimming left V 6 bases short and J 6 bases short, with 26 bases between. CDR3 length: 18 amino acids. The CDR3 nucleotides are TGTGCCAGCAGAGTAAACCCCGTAGGCAGGGGGGATCCCGGGGAGCTGTTTTTT. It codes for CASRVNPVGRGDPGELFF.

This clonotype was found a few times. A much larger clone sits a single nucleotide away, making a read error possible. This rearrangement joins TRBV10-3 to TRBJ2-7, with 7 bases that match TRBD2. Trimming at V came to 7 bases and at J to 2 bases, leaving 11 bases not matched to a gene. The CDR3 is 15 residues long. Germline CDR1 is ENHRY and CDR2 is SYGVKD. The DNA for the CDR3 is TGTGCCATCACCACCGGGACTAACGGCACCTACGAGCAGTACTTC. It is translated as CAITTGTNGTYEQYF.

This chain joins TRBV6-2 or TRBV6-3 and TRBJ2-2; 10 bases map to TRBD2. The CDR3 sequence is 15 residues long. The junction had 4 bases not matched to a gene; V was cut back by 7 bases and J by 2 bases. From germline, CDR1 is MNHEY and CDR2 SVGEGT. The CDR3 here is CASKLAGANTGELFF. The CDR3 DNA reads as TGTGCCAGCAAGCTAGCGGGAGCAAACACCGGGGAGCTGTTTTTT.

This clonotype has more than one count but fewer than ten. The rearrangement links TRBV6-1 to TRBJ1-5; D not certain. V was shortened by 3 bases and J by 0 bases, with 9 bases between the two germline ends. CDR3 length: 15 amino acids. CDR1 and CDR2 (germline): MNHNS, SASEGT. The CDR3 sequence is CASSDRRYSNQPQHF. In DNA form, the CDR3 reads TGTGCCAGCAGTGATAGAAGGTATAGCAATCAGCCCCAGCATTTT.

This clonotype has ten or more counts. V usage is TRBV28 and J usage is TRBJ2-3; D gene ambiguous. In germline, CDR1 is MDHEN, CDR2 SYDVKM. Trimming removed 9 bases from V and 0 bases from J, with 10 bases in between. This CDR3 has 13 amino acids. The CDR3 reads CASSSTSTDTQYF. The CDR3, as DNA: TGTGCCAGTAGCTCTACTAGCACAGATACGCAGTATTTT.

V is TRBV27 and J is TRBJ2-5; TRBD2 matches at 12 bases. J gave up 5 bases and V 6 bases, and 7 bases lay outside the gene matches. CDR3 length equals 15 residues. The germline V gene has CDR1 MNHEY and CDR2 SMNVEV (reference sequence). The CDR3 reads CASRTLAGGTETQYF. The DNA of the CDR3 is TGTGCCAGCAGAACGCTAGCGGGAGGGACCGAGACCCAGTACTTC.